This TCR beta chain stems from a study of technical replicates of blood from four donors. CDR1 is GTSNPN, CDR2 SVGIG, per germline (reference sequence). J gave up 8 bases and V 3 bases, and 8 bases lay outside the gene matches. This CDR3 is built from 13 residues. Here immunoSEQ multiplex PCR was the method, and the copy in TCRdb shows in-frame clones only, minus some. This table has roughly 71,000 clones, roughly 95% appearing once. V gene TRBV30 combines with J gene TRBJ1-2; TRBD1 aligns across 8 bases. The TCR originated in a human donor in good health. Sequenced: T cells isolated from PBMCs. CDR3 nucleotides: TGTGCCTGGAGGCCCGGACAGGGTAAAGGCTACACCTTC. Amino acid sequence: CAWRPGQGKGYTF.